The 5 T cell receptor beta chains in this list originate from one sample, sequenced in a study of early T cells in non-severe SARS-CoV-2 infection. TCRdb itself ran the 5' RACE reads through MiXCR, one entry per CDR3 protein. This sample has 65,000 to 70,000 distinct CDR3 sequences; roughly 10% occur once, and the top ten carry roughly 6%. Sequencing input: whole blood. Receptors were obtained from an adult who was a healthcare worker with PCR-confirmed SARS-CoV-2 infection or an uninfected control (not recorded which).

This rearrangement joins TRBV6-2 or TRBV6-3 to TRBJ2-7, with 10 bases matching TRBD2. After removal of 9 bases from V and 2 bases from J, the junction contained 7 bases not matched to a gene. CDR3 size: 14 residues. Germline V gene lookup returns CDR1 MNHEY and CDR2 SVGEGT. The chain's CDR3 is CASTEAGGPYEQYF. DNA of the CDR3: TGTGCCAGTACCGAAGCGGGAGGGCCCTACGAGCAGTACTTC.

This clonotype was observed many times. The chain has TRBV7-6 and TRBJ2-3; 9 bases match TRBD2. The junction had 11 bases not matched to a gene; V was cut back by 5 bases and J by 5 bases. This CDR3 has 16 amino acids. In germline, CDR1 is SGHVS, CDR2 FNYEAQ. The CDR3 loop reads CASSGGGGRAVDTQYF. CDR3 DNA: TGTGCCAGCAGCGGAGGTGGCGGGAGGGCCGTAGATACGCAGTATTTT.

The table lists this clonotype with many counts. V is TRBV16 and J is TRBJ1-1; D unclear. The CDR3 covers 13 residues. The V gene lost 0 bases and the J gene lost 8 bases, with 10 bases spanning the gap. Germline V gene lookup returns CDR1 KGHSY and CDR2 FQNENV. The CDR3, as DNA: TGTGCCAGCAGCCAATCGACATCGTCCGAAGCTTTCTTT. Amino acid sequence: CASSQSTSSEAFF.

CDR3 protein: CATRLAQYNEQFF. CDR3 in DNA: TGTGCCACCCGACTAGCGCAATACAATGAGCAGTTCTTC. This chain links TRBV7-2 with TRBJ2-1, with TRBD2 matching 8 bases. The CDR3 totals 13 residues. Losses at the gene ends were 10 bases for V and 4 bases for J; bases not matched to a gene: 6. CDR1 and CDR2 from the germline V gene are SGHTA and FQGNSA.

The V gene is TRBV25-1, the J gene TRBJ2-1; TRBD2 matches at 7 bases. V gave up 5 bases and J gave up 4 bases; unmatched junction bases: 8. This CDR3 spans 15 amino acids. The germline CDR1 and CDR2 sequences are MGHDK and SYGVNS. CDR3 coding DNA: TGTGCCAGCAGTTCAGCGGGACCTTTATACAATGAGCAGTTCTTC. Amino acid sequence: CASSSAGPLYNEQFF.